The entry that follows covers one T cell receptor (beta chain) sequence. It has no known antigen specificity. There are no base qualities to consult, and no much larger clone falls within one base. This record comes from a study of blood T cell repertoires in COVID-19 (dated by TCRdb to 2018 to 2021). Concerning the study at large: The collaborator samples originated in the United States, Italy and Spain and spanned the acute and convalescent phases of COVID-19. Samples were obtained from the ongoing ImmuneRACE study (first 160 participants) and from over a thousand subjects provided by 6 global collaborators. The prospective study material was composed of cDNA or gDNA derived from T cells, B-cell-depleted T cells, or PBMCs. Subjects who had been exposed to COVID-19, were actively infected with it, or had recovered from it provided the deeply sampled blood TCRbeta repertoires that made up the dataset. Where HLA class I and class II types were available, the types were taken from metadata supplied by the sample provider, not from assay-based typing. The repertoires were released in a freely available public database meant as a resource for research on the immune response to SARS-CoV-2. Sample metadata almost always included a de-identified subject ID, COVID-19 status, age in years and sex. The investigation overall reported the following: The quantity of clinical and demographic metadata differed by source and by participant and was supplied without curation.

Whole blood was collected in K2EDTA tubes by collaborating institutions according to the institutions' own protocols. For TCRbeta analysis, collaborators shipped samples in one of three forms: frozen whole blood, isolated PBMCs, or DNA extracted from either of those sample types. From the cysteine through the phenylalanine, the CDR3 covers 14 amino acids. Left in the record is the CDR3 DNA by itself, 42 bases read in frame from the first base. According to the germline V gene, CDR1 reads LGHNA and CDR2 reads YNFKEQ. V has 0 bases trimmed and J has 7 bases trimmed; junction bases matching no gene number 5. TCRbeta CDR3 regions were amplified from genomic DNA using the immunoSEQ Assay, a bias-controlled multiplex PCR. Regarding the original processing steps: The number of nucleated cells in each sample was estimated by amplification of reference gene primers within the assay. To quantify the absolute abundance of each unique TCRbeta CDR3 rearrangement, sequence reads were collapsed and filtered. For each sample, productive Simpson clonality was calculated as the square root of Simpson's diversity index over productive rearrangements. TCRdb took this table from immuneACCESS and kept in-frame rearrangements with V and J called. Such tables lack part of the clones; where checked against another copy, unresolved V genes explain under half of the gap, and the rest is unexplained. Clone size and V and J calls were adopted from that table, with D and trimming inferred from the DNA. The sample table shows roughly 200,000 clones, and roughly 88% are seen once. Clones ranked in the top ten supply around 30% of the sample.

The sequenced sample consisted of peripheral blood. This receptor was taken from a man aged 35 to 55 with acute or convalescent COVID-19. The chain uses TRBV4-2 and TRBJ1-2, and 7 junction bases match TRBD1. The CDR3 protein: CASSQDKGQFGYTF. The DNA sequence is given as TGTGCCAGCAGCCAAGATAAGGGACAGTTTGGCTACACCTTC.